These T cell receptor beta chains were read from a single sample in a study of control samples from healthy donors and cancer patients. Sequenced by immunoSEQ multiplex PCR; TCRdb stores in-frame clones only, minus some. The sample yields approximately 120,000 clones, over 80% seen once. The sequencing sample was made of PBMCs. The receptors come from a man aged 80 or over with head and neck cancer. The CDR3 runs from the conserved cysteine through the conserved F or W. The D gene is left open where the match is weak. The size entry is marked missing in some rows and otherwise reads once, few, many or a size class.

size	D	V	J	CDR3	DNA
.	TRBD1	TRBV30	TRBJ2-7	CAWSRDRGVYEQYF	TGTGCCTGGAGTCGGGACAGGGGGGTCTACGAGCAGTACTTC
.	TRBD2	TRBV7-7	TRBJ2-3	CASSPGGGITDTQYF	TGTGCCAGCAGCCCGGGGGGAGGGATCACAGATACGCAGTATTTT
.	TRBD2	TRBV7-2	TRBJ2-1	CASSLTLGTSGPEQFF	TGTGCCAGCAGCTTAACGCTTGGGACTAGCGGCCCAGAGCAGTTCTTC
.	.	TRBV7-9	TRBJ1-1	CASSSGYGHVGAFF	TGTGCCAGCAGCTCAGGGTATGGCCATGTCGGAGCTTTCTTT
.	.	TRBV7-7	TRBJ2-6	CASSSTGTGANVLTF	TGTGCCAGCAGCTCAACAGGGACTGGGGCCAACGTCCTGACTTTC
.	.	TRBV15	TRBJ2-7	CATSRGSGTLAYEQYF	TGTGCCACCAGCAGGGGATCCGGGACACTTGCTTACGAGCAGTACTTC
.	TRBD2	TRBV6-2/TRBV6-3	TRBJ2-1	CASSLSPGTSGRAIEQFF	TGTGCCAGCAGTTTAAGTCCCGGGACTAGCGGGAGGGCCATTGAGCAGTTCTTC
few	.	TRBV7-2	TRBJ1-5	CASSTWDDQPQHF	TGTGCCAGCAGCACCTGGGACGATCAGCCCCAGCATTTT
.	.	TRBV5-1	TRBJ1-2	CASSFDKPNYGYTF	TGCGCCAGCAGCTTCGACAAGCCTAACTATGGCTACACCTTC
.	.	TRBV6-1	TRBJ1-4	CASNDKAGATNEKLFF	TGTGCCAGCAATGATAAGGCAGGGGCAACTAATGAAAAACTGTTTTTT
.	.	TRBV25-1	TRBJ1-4	CASSEYKGGAIEKLFF	TGTGCCAGCAGTGAATATAAGGGGGGGGCTATTGAAAAACTGTTTTTT
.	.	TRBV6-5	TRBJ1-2	CASSTGTPGYGYTF	TGTGCCAGCAGTACCGGGACACCAGGCTATGGCTACACCTTC
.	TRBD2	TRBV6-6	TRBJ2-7	CASSYTGTSAGEQYF	TGTGCCAGCAGCTATACGGGGACTAGCGCCGGCGAGCAGTACTTC
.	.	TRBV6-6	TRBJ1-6	CASSYSSGVRSPLHF	TGTGCCAGCAGTTACTCATCAGGGGTCCGTTCACCCCTCCACTTT
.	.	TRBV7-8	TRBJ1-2	CASTSRGGDPIYGYTF	TGTGCCAGCACCTCCCGGGGGGGGGATCCCATCTATGGCTACACCTTC
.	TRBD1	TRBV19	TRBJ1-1	CASSMTGGNTEAFF	TGTGCCAGTAGCATGACAGGGGGGAACACTGAAGCTTTCTTT
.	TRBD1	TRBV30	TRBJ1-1	CAWSAGTARPMNTEAFF	TGTGCCTGGAGTGCGGGGACAGCCCGGCCTATGAACACTGAAGCTTTCTTT